This is a list of T cell receptor beta chains from one sample in a study of Graves' ophthalmopathy and Graves' hyperthyroidism. TCRdb re-called the multiplex PCR reads with MiXCR, one entry per CDR3 protein. Among hundreds of thousands of distinct CDR3 sequences listed, around a fifth were seen once. Sequencing was done on a sample of peripheral blood. The receptor source for this set is a woman aged 18-29 years with stable Graves' hyperthyroidism. Each CDR3 is given with its conserved first and last residue. The D gene is left open where the match is weak. Some rows mark clone size as missing; the rest say once, few, many or name a class of expanded clone.

TRBJ2-5 TRBV5-1 many - TGCGCCAGCAGCTGGAGTAGCGAGAGGGTGGAGACCCAGTACTTC CASSWSSERVETQYF
TRBJ2-7 TRBV12-3/TRBV12-4 once TRBD1 TGTGCCAGCAGCCAAAACCGGGACAGGGCGTACGAGCAGTACTTC CASSQNRDRAYEQYF
TRBJ1-1 TRBV3-1 many TRBD1 TGTGCCAGCAGCCAATCACCGGGACAGGGGGACACTGAAGCTTTCTTT CASSQSPGQGDTEAFF
TRBJ2-5 TRBV28 many - TGTGCCAGCAGTTTTGAGGTGATGCAGCCCCAGTACTTC CASSFEVMQPQYF
TRBJ1-2 TRBV6-1 many - TGTGCCAGCAGTGAAGCGTACAAGCCCCAAAACTATGGCTACACCTTC CASSEAYKPQNYGYTF
TRBJ1-1 TRBV11-2 once - TGTGCCAGCAGCTCGCTACAGGGCCGCGGGGCTGAAGCTTTCTTT CASSSLQGRGAEAFF
TRBJ2-5 TRBV5-1 - TRBD2 TGCGCCAGCAGCTACGGACTAGAGATATTAGAGACCCAGTACTTC CASSYGLEILETQYF
TRBJ1-2 TRBV5-1 - - TGCGCCAGCAGCCCTACACCGATGGTTGGCTATGGCTACACTTTC CASSPTPMVGYGYTF
TRBJ2-5 TRBV5-1 - - TGCGCCAGCCTCCGGCCCCCCAGGGGCCGAGAGACCCAGTACTTC CASLRPPRGRETQYF
TRBJ1-5 TRBV6-1 - - TGTGCCAGCAGTGCACAGGGCTATAGCAATCAGCCCCAGCATTTT CASSAQGYSNQPQHF
TRBJ2-2 TRBV4-2 - - TGTGCCAGCAGCCAAGGAGCGAGGGGAGCGGGCACCGGGGAGCTGTTTTTT CASSQGARGAGTGELFF
TRBJ1-2 TRBV6-1 many - TGTGCCAGCACCTTCGGTGAGGGCTCTGGCTACACCTTC CASTFGEGSGYTF
TRBJ2-7 TRBV30 few TRBD2 TGTGCCTGGAGTCCCCTGGGGGGGAGCTACGAGCAGTACTTC CAWSPLGGSYEQYF
TRBJ2-7 TRBV24-1 many - TGTGCCACCAGTGATCCCGCTAAGGAGAAGCAGTACTTC CATSDPAKEKQYF
TRBJ1-6 TRBV7-6 many TRBD1 TGTGCCAGCAGCCTGGGACAGGGAGGTGTGGGTTCACCCCTCCACTTT CASSLGQGGVGSPLHF
TRBJ2-2 TRBV6-6 many TRBD2 TGTGCCAGCAGTTACACCCTACCCGGGACTAGCGCGACGGGGACCGGGGAGCTGTTTTTT CASSYTLPGTSATGTGELFF